This T cell receptor beta chain was profiled in a study of T cell responses to AZD1222 COVID-19 vaccine. Using immunoSEQ multiplex PCR, the repertoire was profiled, and TCRdb retains in-frame clones only, with some absent. This repertoire shows tens of thousands of clones, about 85% found once; its top ten account for about 13%. Overall study findings and caveats: Close to half of spike-specific TCRs reportedly recognize unmutated variant regions. At baseline, just five to seven AZD1222 recipients tested seropositive. Repertoires were obtained solely post-peak T cell response. Clonal diversity was possibly underestimated; the donors were predominantly white British and more often female.

CDR3 length: 12 amino acids. Trimming removed 3 bases from V and 9 bases from J, with 10 bases in between. Per germline, CDR1 SGDLS and CDR2 YYNGEE. This clone appeared a single time. Its specificity is not known. This specimen was peripheral blood, taken on day 0 of AZD1222 vaccination. This receptor was identified in an adult in good health. The V gene is TRBV9, the J gene TRBJ2-1; D is uncertain. Here the CDR3 DNA reads TGTGCCAGCAGCGCCGCGATAGGTGAGCAGTTCTTC. This encodes CASSAAIGEQFF.